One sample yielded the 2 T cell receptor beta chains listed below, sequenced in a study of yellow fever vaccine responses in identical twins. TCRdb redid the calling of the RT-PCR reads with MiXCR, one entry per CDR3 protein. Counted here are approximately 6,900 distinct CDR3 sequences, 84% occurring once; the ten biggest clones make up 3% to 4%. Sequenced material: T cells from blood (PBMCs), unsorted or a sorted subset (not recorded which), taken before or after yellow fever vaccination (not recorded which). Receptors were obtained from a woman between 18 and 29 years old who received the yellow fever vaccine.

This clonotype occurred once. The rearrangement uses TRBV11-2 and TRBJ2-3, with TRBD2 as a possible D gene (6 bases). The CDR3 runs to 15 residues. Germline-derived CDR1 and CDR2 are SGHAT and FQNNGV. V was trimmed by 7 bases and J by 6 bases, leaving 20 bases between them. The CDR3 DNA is TGTGCCAGCACCGACACAGGCGGGATATCCGATACGCAGTATTTT. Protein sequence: CASTDTGGISDTQYF.

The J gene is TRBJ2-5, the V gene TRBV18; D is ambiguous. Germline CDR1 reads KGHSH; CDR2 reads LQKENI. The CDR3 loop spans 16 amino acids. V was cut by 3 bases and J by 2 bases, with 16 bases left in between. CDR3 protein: CASSPWLVSLQETQYF. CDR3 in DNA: TGTGCCAGCTCACCCTGGCTAGTTAGTCTTCAAGAGACCCAGTACTTC.